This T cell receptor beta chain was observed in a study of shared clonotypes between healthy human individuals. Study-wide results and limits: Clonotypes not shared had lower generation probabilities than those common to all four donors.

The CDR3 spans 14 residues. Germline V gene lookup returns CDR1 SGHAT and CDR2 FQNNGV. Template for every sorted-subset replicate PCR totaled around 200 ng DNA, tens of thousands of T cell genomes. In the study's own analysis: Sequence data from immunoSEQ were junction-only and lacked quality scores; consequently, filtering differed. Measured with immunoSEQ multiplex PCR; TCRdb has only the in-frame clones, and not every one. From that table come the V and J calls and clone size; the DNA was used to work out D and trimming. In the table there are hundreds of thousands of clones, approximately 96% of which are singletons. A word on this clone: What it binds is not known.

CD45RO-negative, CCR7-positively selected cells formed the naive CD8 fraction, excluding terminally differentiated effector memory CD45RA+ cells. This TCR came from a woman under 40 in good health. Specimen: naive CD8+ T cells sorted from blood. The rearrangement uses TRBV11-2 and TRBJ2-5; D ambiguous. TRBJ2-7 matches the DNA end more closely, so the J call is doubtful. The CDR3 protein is CASSFGTYSYEQYF. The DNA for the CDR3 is TGTGCCAGCAGCTTCGGCACTTACTCCTACGAGCAGTACTTC.